What follows are 4 T cell receptor beta chains derived from one specimen sequenced in a study of TIL therapy for anti-PD-1-resistant metastatic lung cancer. The libraries were made with immunoSEQ v3. Sequenced by immunoSEQ multiplex PCR; TCRdb stores in-frame clones only, minus some. The table lists more than 90,000 clones, roughly 65% of them singletons. The time point here: pre-treatment sample, taken before nivolumab and TIL therapy. Pleural nodules or supraclavicular lymph nodes made up most of the excised metastases sampled. The sample was tumor tissue, taken at baseline. Receptor source: a person aged 25 to 85 with non-small cell lung cancer.

This chain joins TRBV19 and TRBJ2-7; D perhaps matches TRBD2 (7 bases). V was pared by 3 bases and J by 4 bases, with 16 bases between. CDR1 and CDR2 (germline): LNHDA, SQIVND (reference sequence). This CDR3 region has 15 residues. The CDR3 DNA reads as TGTGCCAGTAGTATTGGCGGGGGCCTGGGGTACGAGCAGTACTTC. It specifies CASSIGGGLGYEQYF.

This clone has more than one count but fewer than ten. The chain combines TRBV5-6 with TRBJ2-7; the match to TRBD1 covers 8 bases. V shed 4 bases, J shed 2 bases, and the junction held 8 bases outside the gene matches. The germline V gene has CDR1 SGHDT and CDR2 YYEEEE. The CDR3 has 15 amino acids. CDR3 sequence: CASSLRDRRPYEQYF. As DNA, the CDR3 is TGTGCCAGCAGCCTCAGGGACAGGAGGCCCTACGAGCAGTACTTC.

This chain links TRBV7-2 with TRBJ2-1; 8 bases are a match to TRBD2. Losses at the gene ends were 4 bases for V and 2 bases for J; bases not matched to a gene: 4. Germline V gene sequence: CDR1 SGHTA, CDR2 FQGNSA. The CDR3 sequence is 15 residues long. The CDR3 sequence is CASSYISGTYNEQFF. The CDR3 region has the DNA TGTGCCAGCAGCTACATTAGCGGGACCTACAATGAGCAGTTCTTC.

The chain uses TRBV3-1 (or the pseudogene TRBV3-2) and TRBJ2-1; 7 nucleotides match TRBD2. The J segment lost 15 bases and the V segment lost 1 base, leaving 6 bases of the junction unmatched. The CDR3 loop spans 12 amino acids. CDR1 is LGHDT, CDR2 YNNKEL, per germline (reference sequence). CDR3 residues: CASSQVAGGWFF. DNA for the CDR3: TGTGCCAGCAGCCAAGTAGCCGGGGGGTGGTTCTTC.